The sequence of this T cell receptor (beta chain) was determined in a study of CD8+ T cells in alopecia areata. CDR1 and CDR2 (germline): SGHRS, YFSETQ. The CDR3 runs to 13 residues. V lost 4 bases, J lost 7 bases, and 15 bases lay in between. In several patients, CD4+ T cells were split by CD25+CD127- sorting. Peripheral blood and lesional scalp punch biopsies were taken from alopecia areata patients. RNA, once extracted, was reverse transcribed into cDNA for use as the sequencing template. Generated by immunoSEQ multiplex PCR, the TCRdb table keeps only in-frame clones and is missing some. Found here are over 14,000 clones, over 50% of them singletons; the top ten hold nearly 4%.

Sequenced sample: CD4+ Tregs sorted from blood. The sequence was collected from a human donor with alopecia areata. This chain joins TRBV5-1 and TRBJ2-7; no firm D call. CDR3 sequence (DNA): TGCGCCAGCAGCCTCCTTACCTTAGGTGAGCAGTACTTC. This sequence encodes CASSLLTLGEQYF.